This record concerns one TCR beta chain sequence. No antigen is known for it. Via MiXCR, TCRdb re-called the reads, giving one row per CDR3 protein. The sample yields about 830,000 distinct CDR3 sequences, over 25% seen once. This CDR3 comprises 13 residues. CDR1 and CDR2 from the germline V gene are SGHTA and FQGNSA. V dropped 2 bases and J dropped 4 bases, with 9 bases sitting between them. The record originates from a study of T cell repertoires in cytomegalovirus infection. Study information: Recently identified HLA-C-restricted CMV epitopes were used, and well-studied HLA-B-restricted CMV epitopes were used as well. CMV infection together with matching HLA type was indicated by public TCR beta signatures.

Study-level points and caveats: Dominant in the ex vivo response were TCR beta clonotypes restricted by HLA-C and specific for CMV. Based on cumulative public TCR beta family frequency, carriers of CMV plus the relevant HLA were identified.

V and J are TRBV7-2 and TRBJ2-7, with D possibly being TRBD1 (6 bases). The sample here was cultured CD8+ T cells from PBMCs, taken from culture after CMV antigen stimulation. This receptor was taken from a human donor in good health (CMV status not recorded). Some clones in this sample may be carry-over from other donors' samples. The CDR3 DNA sequence: TGTGCCAGCAGCTTAAAGGGGGTATACGAGCAGTACTTC. Protein: CASSLKGVYEQYF.